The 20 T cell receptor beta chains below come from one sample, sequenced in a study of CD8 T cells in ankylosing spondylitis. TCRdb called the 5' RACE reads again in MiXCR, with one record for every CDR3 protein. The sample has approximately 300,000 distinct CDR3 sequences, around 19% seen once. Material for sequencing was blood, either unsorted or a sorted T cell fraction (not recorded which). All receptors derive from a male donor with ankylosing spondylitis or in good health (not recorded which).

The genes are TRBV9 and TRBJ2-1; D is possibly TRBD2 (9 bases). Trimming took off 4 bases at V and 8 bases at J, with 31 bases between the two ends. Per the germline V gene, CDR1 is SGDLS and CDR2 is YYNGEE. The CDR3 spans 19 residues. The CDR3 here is CASSLGTGGWRGGVDEQFF. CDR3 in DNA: TGTGCCAGCAGCCTCGGGACAGGTGGTTGGCGGGGGGGCGTAGATGAGCAGTTCTTC.

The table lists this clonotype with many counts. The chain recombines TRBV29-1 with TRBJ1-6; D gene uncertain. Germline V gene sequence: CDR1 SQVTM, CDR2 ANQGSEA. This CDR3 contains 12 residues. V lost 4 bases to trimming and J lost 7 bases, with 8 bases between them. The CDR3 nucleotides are TGCAGCGTTGGGACTGCGAATTCACCCCTCCACTTT. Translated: CSVGTANSPLHF.

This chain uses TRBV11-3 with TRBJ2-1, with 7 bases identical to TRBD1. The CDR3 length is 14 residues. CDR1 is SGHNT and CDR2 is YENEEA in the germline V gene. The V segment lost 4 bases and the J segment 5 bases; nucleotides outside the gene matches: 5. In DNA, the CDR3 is TGTGCCAGCAGCTCAGGACAGGACCACAATGAGCAGTTCTTC. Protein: CASSSGQDHNEQFF.

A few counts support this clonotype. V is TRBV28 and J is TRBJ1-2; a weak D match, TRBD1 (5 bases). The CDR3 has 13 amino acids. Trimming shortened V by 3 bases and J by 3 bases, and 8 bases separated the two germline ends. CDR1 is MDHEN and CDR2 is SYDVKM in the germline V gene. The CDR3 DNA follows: TGTGCCAGCAGTTTGGGGGGGTACTATGGCTACACCTTC. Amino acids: CASSLGGYYGYTF.

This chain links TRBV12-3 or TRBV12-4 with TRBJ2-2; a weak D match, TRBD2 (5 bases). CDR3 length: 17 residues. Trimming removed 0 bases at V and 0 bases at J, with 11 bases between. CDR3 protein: CASSLARRPANTGELFF. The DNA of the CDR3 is TGTGCCAGCAGTTTAGCCAGGAGGCCCGCGAACACCGGGGAGCTGTTTTTT.

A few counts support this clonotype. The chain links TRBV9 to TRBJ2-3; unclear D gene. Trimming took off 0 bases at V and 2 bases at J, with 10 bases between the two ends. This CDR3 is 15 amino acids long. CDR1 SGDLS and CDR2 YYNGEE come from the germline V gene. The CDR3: CASSVAQTITDTQYF. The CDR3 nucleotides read TGTGCCAGCAGCGTAGCCCAAACGATCACAGATACGCAGTATTTT. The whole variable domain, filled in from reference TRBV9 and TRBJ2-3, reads DSGVTQTPKHLITATGQRVTLRCSPRSGDLSVYWYQQSLDQGLQFLIQYYNGEERAKGNILERFSAQQFPDLHSELNLSSLELGDSALYFCASSVAQTITDTQYFGPGTRLTVL.

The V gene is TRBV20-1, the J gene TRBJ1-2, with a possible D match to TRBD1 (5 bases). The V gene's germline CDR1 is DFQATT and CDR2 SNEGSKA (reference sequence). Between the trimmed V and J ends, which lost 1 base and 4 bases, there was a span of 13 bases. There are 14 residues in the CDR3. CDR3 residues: CSARAAMGLYGYTF. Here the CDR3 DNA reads TGCAGTGCTAGAGCCGCAATGGGGCTCTATGGCTACACCTTC.

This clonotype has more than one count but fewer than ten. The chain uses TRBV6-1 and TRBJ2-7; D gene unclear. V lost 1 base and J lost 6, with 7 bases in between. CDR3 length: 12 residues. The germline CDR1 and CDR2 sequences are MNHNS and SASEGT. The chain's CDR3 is CASSEVGREQYV. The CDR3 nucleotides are TGTGCCAGCAGTGAAGTAGGGCGCGAGCAGTACGTC.

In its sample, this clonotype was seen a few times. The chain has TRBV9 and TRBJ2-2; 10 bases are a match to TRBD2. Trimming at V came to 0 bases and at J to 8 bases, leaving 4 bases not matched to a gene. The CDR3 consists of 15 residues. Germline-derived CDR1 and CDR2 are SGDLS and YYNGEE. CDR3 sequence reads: CASSVEASGRGELFF. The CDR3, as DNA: TGTGCCAGCAGCGTAGAGGCTAGCGGGAGAGGGGAGCTGTTTTTT.

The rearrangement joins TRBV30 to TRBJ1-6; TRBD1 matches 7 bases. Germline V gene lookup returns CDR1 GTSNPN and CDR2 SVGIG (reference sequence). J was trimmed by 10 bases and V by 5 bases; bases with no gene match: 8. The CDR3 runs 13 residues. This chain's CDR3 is CAWSVRGSSPLHF. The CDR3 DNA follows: TGTGCCTGGTCCGTCAGGGGGAGCTCACCCCTCCACTTT.

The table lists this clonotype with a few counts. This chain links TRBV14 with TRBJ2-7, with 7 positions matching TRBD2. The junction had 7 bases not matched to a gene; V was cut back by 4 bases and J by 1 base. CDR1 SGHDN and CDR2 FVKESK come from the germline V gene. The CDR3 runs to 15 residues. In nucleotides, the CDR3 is TGTGCCAGCAGCCGACTAGCTATTTGTTCCTACGAGCAGTACGTC. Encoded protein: CASSRLAICSYEQYV.

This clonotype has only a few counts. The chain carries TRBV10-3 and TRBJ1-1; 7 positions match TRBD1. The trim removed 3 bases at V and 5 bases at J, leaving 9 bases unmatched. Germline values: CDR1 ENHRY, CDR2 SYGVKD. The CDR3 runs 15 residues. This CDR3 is CAISESRQGYTEAFF. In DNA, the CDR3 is TGTGCCATCAGTGAATCGCGACAGGGATATACTGAAGCTTTCTTT.

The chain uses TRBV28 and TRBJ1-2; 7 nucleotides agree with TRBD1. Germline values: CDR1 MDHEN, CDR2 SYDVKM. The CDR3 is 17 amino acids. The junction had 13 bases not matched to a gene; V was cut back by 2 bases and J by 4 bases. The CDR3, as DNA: TGTGCCAGCAGTTTAGGGGGCCGACAGGGATTGGGCTATGGCTACACCTTC. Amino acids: CASSLGGRQGLGYGYTF.

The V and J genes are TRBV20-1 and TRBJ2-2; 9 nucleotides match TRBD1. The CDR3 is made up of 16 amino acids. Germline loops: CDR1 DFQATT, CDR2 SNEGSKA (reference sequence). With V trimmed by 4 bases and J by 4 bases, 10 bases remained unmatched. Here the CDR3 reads CSAKKQGAVSTGELFF. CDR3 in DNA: TGCAGTGCTAAAAAACAGGGGGCGGTTAGCACCGGGGAGCTGTTTTTT.

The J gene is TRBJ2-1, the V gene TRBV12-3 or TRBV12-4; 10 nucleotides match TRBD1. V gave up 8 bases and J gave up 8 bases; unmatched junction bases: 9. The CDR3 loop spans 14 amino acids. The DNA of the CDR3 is TGTGCCAGCGCCCGACAGGGGGCTGGGGATGAGCAGTTCTTC. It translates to CASARQGAGDEQFF.

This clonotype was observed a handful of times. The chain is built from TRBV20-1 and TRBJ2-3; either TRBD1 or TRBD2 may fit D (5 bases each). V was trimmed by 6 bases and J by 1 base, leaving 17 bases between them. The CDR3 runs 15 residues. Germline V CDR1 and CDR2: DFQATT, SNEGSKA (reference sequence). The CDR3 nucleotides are TGCAGTGCCCCCGTCGGGGCGCGAGGCACAGATACGCAGTATTTT. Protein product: CSAPVGARGTDTQYF.

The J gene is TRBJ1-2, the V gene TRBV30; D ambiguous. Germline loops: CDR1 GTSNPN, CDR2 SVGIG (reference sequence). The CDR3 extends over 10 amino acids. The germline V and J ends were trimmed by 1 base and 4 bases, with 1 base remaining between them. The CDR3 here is CAWSGYGYTF. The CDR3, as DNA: TGTGCCTGGAGTGGCTATGGCTACACCTTC.

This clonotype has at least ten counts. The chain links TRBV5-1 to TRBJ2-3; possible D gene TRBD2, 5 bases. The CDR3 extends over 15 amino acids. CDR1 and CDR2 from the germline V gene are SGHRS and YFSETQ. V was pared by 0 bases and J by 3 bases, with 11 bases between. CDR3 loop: CASSLAATGTDTQYF. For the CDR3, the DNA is TGCGCCAGCAGCTTGGCGGCGACGGGGACAGATACGCAGTATTTT.

CDR3 region: CASSLGAGGPRNEQFF. The CDR3 DNA sequence: TGCGCCAGCAGCTTAGGAGCGGGGGGGCCCAGGAATGAGCAGTTCTTC. The rearrangement joins TRBV5-1 to TRBJ2-1; 10 nucleotides line up with TRBD2. Germline V gene sequence: CDR1 SGHRS, CDR2 YFSETQ. V shed 2 bases and J 7 bases; nucleotides not matched to a gene: 9. CDR3 length: 16 amino acids.

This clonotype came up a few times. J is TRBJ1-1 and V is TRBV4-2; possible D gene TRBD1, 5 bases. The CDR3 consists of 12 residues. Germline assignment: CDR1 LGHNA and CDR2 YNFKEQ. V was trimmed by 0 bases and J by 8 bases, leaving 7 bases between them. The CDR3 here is CASSQDRQEAFF. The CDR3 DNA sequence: TGTGCCAGCAGCCAAGACCGACAGGAAGCTTTCTTT.